Listed here is a single TCR beta chain. The sample originates from a study of blood T cell repertoires in COVID-19. Overall study: PBMCs, B-cell-depleted T cells, or T cells provided the cDNA or gDNA that made up the material.

Original processing notes: Nucleated cell number was recorded as an estimate derived from reference gene primer amplification. Assay: immunoSEQ multiplex PCR; the TCRdb copy retains only in-frame clones and omits some. The D gene and trimming were derived from the DNA, and the V and J assignments and clone size from that table. This table holds 25,000 to 35,000 clones, around 85% found once. CDR3 length: 15 residues. Germline lookup yields CDR1 SGHTA and CDR2 FQGTGA. V lost 3 bases, J lost 7 bases, and 8 bases stayed unmatched. The rearrangement links TRBV7-3 to TRBJ2-1; the match to TRBD2 covers 8 bases. This receptor was obtained from a man aged 60 to 75 with active COVID-19. Sequenced sample: peripheral blood. The chain's CDR3 is CASSFSGNFPNEQFF. The CDR3 bases are TGTGCCAGCAGCTTTAGCGGGAACTTCCCGAATGAGCAGTTCTTC.